The rows below give T cell receptor beta chains drawn from one sample of a study of blood T cell repertoires in COVID-19. The protocol was immunoSEQ multiplex PCR, while the TCRdb copy is restricted to in-frame clones and leaves out a portion. The data hold a few hundred thousand clones, with under 90% observed a single time. Sequencing input: PBMCs or T cells enriched from blood (not recorded which). Source of these receptors: a woman aged 30 to 39 who had recovered from COVID-19. Each CDR3 is given with its conserved first and last residue. Each record gives: J gene, clone size, CDR3 length, V gene, D gene, CDR3 DNA, CDR3 protein. A D gene is named only where the DNA matches it firmly. Expanded clones get a size class; other rows say once, few or many, or leave the size out.

TRBJ1-1,-,13,TRBV6-5,-,TGTGCCAGCAGAACAGAAACGGTCACTGAAGCTTTCTTT,CASRTETVTEAFF
TRBJ1-5,-,13,TRBV24-1,-,TGTGCCACCAGTGATAGACTAAATCAGCCCCAGCATTTT,CATSDRLNQPQHF
TRBJ2-2,-,14,TRBV11-2,-,TGTGCCAGCAGCTTAGTACAGGGCACCGGGGAGCTGTTTTTT,CASSLVQGTGELFF
TRBJ2-7,-,15,TRBV6-5,TRBD1,TGTGCCAGCAGCATCACCGGGACAGGGACCTACGAGCAGTACTTC,CASSITGTGTYEQYF
TRBJ2-5,-,14,TRBV10-3,TRBD2,TGTGCCATCAGTCGGGGGGATGGATGGGAGACCCAGTACTTC,CAISRGDGWETQYF
TRBJ1-6,few,16,TRBV5-4,-,TGTGCCAGCAGCTTGGGGTCAAATGGGGGGGATTCACCCCTCCACTTT,CASSLGSNGGDSPLHF
TRBJ2-7,-,15,TRBV18,TRBD2,TGTGCCAGCTCACCGGGACTAGCGGGATACGACGAGCAGTACTTC,CASSPGLAGYDEQYF
TRBJ2-7,-,15,TRBV7-2,-,TGTGCCAGCAGCTTAATCTCAACTAGCTCCTACGAGCAGTACTTC,CASSLISTSSYEQYF
TRBJ2-1,-,15,TRBV27,TRBD1,TGTGCCAGCAGTTCACGGGACAGGGGATACAATGAGCAGTTCTTC,CASSSRDRGYNEQFF
TRBJ2-1,-,13,TRBV7-9,-,TGTGCCAGCAGCTTAGCCCTAAGCGGGTTTCAGTTCTTC,CASSLALSGFQFF
TRBJ1-6,-,13,TRBV5-1,TRBD1,TGCGCCAGCAGACAGGGTCAGGGGGCACCCCTCCACTTT,CASRQGQGAPLHF
TRBJ2-7,-,14,TRBV5-5,TRBD2,TGTGCCAGCAGCCCGGGACTAGCGGGAGTAGGGCAGTACTTC,CASSPGLAGVGQYF
TRBJ2-7,once,15,TRBV7-2,TRBD2,TGTGCCAGCAGCCCCAGAAGCGGGACCACCTACGAGCAGTACTTC,CASSPRSGTTYEQYF
TRBJ2-2,-,18,TRBV27,TRBD1,TGTGCCAGCAGTTCATCCACACCTACAGGGGAATTCGTCGGGGAGCTGTTTTTT,CASSSSTPTGEFVGELFF
TRBJ1-1,-,14,TRBV9,-,TGTGCCAGCAGCGTAGACAGAATGAACACTGAAGCTTTCTTT,CASSVDRMNTEAFF
TRBJ2-1,once,17,TRBV7-9,TRBD1,TGTGCCAGCAGCTTAGTATGGTCGGGACAGGGAGGAAATGAGCAGTTCTTC,CASSLVWSGQGGNEQFF
TRBJ2-1,-,14,TRBV7-2,-,TGTGCCAGCAGCTTAGCAGCTAGCTGGAATGAGCAGTTCTTC,CASSLAASWNEQFF
TRBJ2-3,-,11,TRBV10-2,-,TGCGCCAGCAGTGGTGCGGATACGCAGTATTTT,CASSGADTQYF
TRBJ2-1,-,16,TRBV28,-,TGTGCCAGCAGTTTAAGGGGGGGGACGGATAACAATGAGCAGTTCTTC,CASSLRGGTDNNEQFF
TRBJ2-5,-,15,TRBV9,-,TGTGCCAGCAGCGTAGGTGGCGGCCCCCAAGAGACCCAGTACTTC,CASSVGGGPQETQYF
TRBJ1-2,-,15,TRBV13,-,TGTGCCAGCAGCCCTGGCCGGGGTACACTCTATGGCTACACCTTC,CASSPGRGTLYGYTF
TRBJ2-2,-,16,TRBV5-6,-,TGTGCCAGCAGCCAATACGACAGGCTCTACACCGGGGAGCTGTTTTTT,CASSQYDRLYTGELFF
TRBJ2-7,-,13,TRBV5-6,-,TGTGCCAGCAGCCGGCAAGACTACTACGAGCAGTACTTC,CASSRQDYYEQYF
TRBJ1-5,once,14,TRBV4-1,-,TGCGCCAGCAGCCAAGAACCTACGTATCAGCCCCAGCATTTT,CASSQEPTYQPQHF
TRBJ2-7,-,16,TRBV3-1/TRBV3-2,TRBD2,TGTGCCAGCAGCCAAGACGAAGCGGGAGGGAACCACGAGCAGTACTTC,CASSQDEAGGNHEQYF
TRBJ2-7,once,14,TRBV5-1,TRBD1,TGCGCCAGCAGTGGGACAGGGGGCGCCTACGAGCAGTACTTC,CASSGTGGAYEQYF
TRBJ1-2,-,15,TRBV3-1/TRBV3-2,-,TGTGCCAGCAGCCAAGATCTCAGTCCTAACTATGGCTACACCTTC,CASSQDLSPNYGYTF
TRBJ1-4,-,13,TRBV6-5,-,TGTGCCAGCAGTTACTCGCCGGATGAAAAACTGTTTTTT,CASSYSPDEKLFF
TRBJ2-3,-,17,TRBV27,-,TGTGCCAGCAGTCGCCAGCCTAGAGGCGGAGGGACAGATACGCAGTATTTT,CASSRQPRGGGTDTQYF
TRBJ1-1,-,12,TRBV11-2,-,TGTGCCAGCAGCTCCCAGGGATATTTATCTTTCTTT,CASSSQGYLSFF
TRBJ2-2,once,15,TRBV25-1,-,TGTGCCAGCAGTGGCAACAGGGACAACACCGGGGAGCTGTTTTTT,CASSGNRDNTGELFF
TRBJ2-3,-,15,TRBV25-1,TRBD2,TGTGCCAGCAGTCAACTAGCGGGAGGCACAGATACGCAGTATTTT,CASSQLAGGTDTQYF
TRBJ2-7,-,15,TRBV5-1,-,TGCGCCAGCAGCTTGGTCTCAGGACAGATCTACGAGCAGTACTTC,CASSLVSGQIYEQYF
TRBJ2-7,-,13,TRBV11-3,-,TGTGCCAGCAGCTATGCGGGTGGCCACGAGCAGTACTTC,CASSYAGGHEQYF
TRBJ1-1,-,12,TRBV27,TRBD1,TGTGCCAGCGGTGGGACAGTACCTGAAGCTTTCTTT,CASGGTVPEAFF
TRBJ2-7,-,14,TRBV19,TRBD2,TGTGCCAGTAGCAGGGCTAGCGGATACTACGAGCAGTACTTC,CASSRASGYYEQYF
TRBJ2-4,-,15,TRBV27,TRBD1,TGTGCCAGCAGTTTAGGGCAGGGGGCGCTGGACATTCAGTACTTC,CASSLGQGALDIQYF
TRBJ1-4,-,14,TRBV25-1,TRBD1,TGTGCCAGCAGGAGGGGACAGGATAATGAAAAACTGTTTTTT,CASRRGQDNEKLFF
TRBJ1-1,-,13,TRBV19,-,TGTGCCAGTAGTATGGAGGCGGGGTTGGAAGCTTTCTTT,CASSMEAGLEAFF
TRBJ2-5,-,17,TRBV9,TRBD2,TGTGCCAGCAGCGTTAACTCCGGGACTAGCATGGTGGAGACCCAGTACTTC,CASSVNSGTSMVETQYF
TRBJ2-7,-,13,TRBV6-5,TRBD1,TGTGCCAGCAGTTGGACAGGGGAGGGCGAGCAGTACTTC,CASSWTGEGEQYF
TRBJ2-1,-,16,TRBV28,TRBD2,TGTGCCAGCAGTTTACTAGCGGGAGAGATCTACAATGAGCAGTTCTTC,CASSLLAGEIYNEQFF
TRBJ2-1,-,20,TRBV30,-,TGTGCCTGGAGTGTTATCCTGGGGGCTACCCGATCATCGTCCTACAATGAGCAGTTCTTC,CAWSVILGATRSSSYNEQFF
TRBJ1-4,-,14,TRBV30,TRBD1,TGTGCCTGGAAAGACCGGACAGGGGACGGGAAACTGTTTTTT,CAWKDRTGDGKLFF
TRBJ1-4,-,16,TRBV30,-,TGTGCCTGGAGTTCGGATACTATGATCCTTAATGAAAAACTGTTTTTT,CAWSSDTMILNEKLFF
TRBJ2-2,-,12,TRBV20-1,-,TGCAGTGCTAGTAGAGAGACCGGGGAGCTGTTTTTT,CSASRETGELFF
TRBJ1-3,-,19,TRBV9,TRBD1,TGTGCCAGCAGCGCTCTTGGTCGGGACAGCAAATTCTCTGGAAACACCATATATTTT,CASSALGRDSKFSGNTIYF